These 2 T cell receptor beta chains originate from one sample sequenced in a study of T cells after yellow fever vaccination. Via MiXCR, TCRdb re-called the 5' RACE reads, giving one row per CDR3 protein. There are 250,000 to 400,000 distinct CDR3 sequences in the sample; approximately 4% occur only once, and just under 25% lies in the top ten. The sample here was PBMCs, taken 5 days after the yellow fever booster vaccination. The receptor source for this set is a man aged 18 to 29 who received the YFV17D yellow fever vaccine.

The rearrangement uses TRBV7-9 and TRBJ2-2; maybe TRBD1 (7 bases). The germline V gene has CDR1 SEHNR and CDR2 FQNEAQ (reference sequence). Trimming shortened V by 3 bases and J by 7 bases, and 12 bases separated the two germline ends. This CDR3 comprises 14 residues. The CDR3: CASSFRGELGELFF. The CDR3 DNA follows: TGTGCCAGCAGCTTCAGGGGGGAACTCGGGGAGCTGTTTTTT.

The chain combines TRBV6-6 with TRBJ1-1, with TRBD1 identical over 7 bases. The CDR3 loop spans 17 amino acids. V lost 6 bases and J lost 0; bases outside the gene matches: 13. Per germline, CDR1 MNHNY and CDR2 SVGAGI (reference sequence). The CDR3 coding sequence is TGTGCCAGCAGCAGATTGACAGGGACCCCCATGAACACTGAAGCTTTCTTT. It encodes CASSRLTGTPMNTEAFF.